These 2 T cell receptor beta chains came from one sample sequenced in a study of T cell responses to AZD1222 COVID-19 vaccine. TCRdb's copy holds only in-frame clones and misses some; the assay was immunoSEQ multiplex PCR. Of about 150,000 clones in the sample, around 90% were seen once. The sequenced sample was peripheral blood, obtained 28 days after the second AZD1222 dose. The receptors shown here come from an adult who received the AZD1222 COVID-19 vaccine.

The chain combines TRBV6-5 with TRBJ1-3; D is undetermined. The V gene lost 0 bases and the J gene lost 0 bases, with 9 bases spanning the gap. Germline CDR1 MNHEY, CDR2 SVGAGI. This CDR3 is built from 16 residues. The CDR3 here is CASSYSIVPSGNTIYF. The CDR3 coding sequence is TGTGCCAGCAGTTACTCGATTGTTCCCTCTGGAAACACCATATATTTT.

The CDR3 sequence: CASSLDPNTQYF. The CDR3 DNA reads as TGTGCCAGCAGCTTGGACCCGAATACGCAGTATTTT. The chain has TRBV5-6 and TRBJ2-3, with D unresolved. The germline gives CDR1 SGHDT, CDR2 YYEEEE. The CDR3 loop spans 12 amino acids. The germline V and J ends were trimmed by 0 bases and 7 bases, with 6 bases remaining between them.